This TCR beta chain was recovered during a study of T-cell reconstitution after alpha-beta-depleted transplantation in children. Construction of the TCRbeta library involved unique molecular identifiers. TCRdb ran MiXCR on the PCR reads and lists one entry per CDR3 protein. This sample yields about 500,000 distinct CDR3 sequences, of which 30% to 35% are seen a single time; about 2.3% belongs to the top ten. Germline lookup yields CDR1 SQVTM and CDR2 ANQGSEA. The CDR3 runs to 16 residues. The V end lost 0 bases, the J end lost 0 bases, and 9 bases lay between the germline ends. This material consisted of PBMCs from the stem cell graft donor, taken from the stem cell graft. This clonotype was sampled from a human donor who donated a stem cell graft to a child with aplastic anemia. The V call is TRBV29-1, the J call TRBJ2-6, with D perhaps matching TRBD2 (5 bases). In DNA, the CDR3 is TGCAGCGTTGAAGACGGACTGACCTCTGGGGCCAACGTCCTGACTTTC. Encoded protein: CSVEDGLTSGANVLTF. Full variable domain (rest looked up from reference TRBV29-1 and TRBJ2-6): SAVISQKPSRDICQRGTSLTIQCQVDSQVTMMFWYRQQPGQSLTLIATANQGSEATYESGFVIDKFPISRPNLTFSTLTVSNMSPEDSSIYLCSVEDGLTSGANVLTFGAGSRLTVL.